This T cell receptor (beta chain) was recorded in a study of blood T cells in healthy people across ages (dated by TCRdb to 2014 to 2015). With respect to the entire study: In model experiments, roughly one uniquely barcoded TCR beta cDNA molecule per two T cells was captured by template switching. Age-related changes in TCR beta repertoire diversity were measured in the study by deep sequencing normalized with unique cDNA molecular identifiers. The donors were split into four age groups: young (average 16 years), middle-aged (about 40), aged (approximately 60) and long-lived (roughly 88). Donors of different ages were randomly distributed across sequencing lanes to avoid experimental bias. The study analyzed two additional independent replicas of 1 million unique cDNA reads from the same blood draw for two donors, one aged 18 to 30 and one aged 80 or older.

Libraries were built with 5' RACE. These reads were obtained on an Illumina HiSeq 2500. A second PCR of roughly 6 to 11 cycles was run with a J-beta primer mix and a sample-barcoded 5' primer. A template-switch 5' adaptor carrying 12 random nucleotides introduced a unique molecular identifier onto each TCR beta cDNA molecule. Each sample yielded at least 3 million CDR3-containing paired-end reads. First-strand cDNA synthesis was performed from all RNA using the Mint cDNA synthesis kit, with priming by a TRBC-specific oligonucleotide. After uracil-DNA glycosylase treatment, a first 18-cycle PCR used universal primers M1SS and BC2_uni_R on all cDNA. In the original analysis: Normalization of each sample was performed by random selection of 1 million high-quality reads, each carrying a distinct molecular identifier. Instead of being binned into consensus sequences, reads that shared molecular identifiers were thrown out. CDR3 identification, clonotype clustering and error correction used MiTCR with a Q25 quality threshold and the strictest error-elimination algorithm. Lower-bound total TCR beta diversity was estimated with a nonparametric unseen species model using Euler transformation. Through fastp at Q25 and MiXCR, TCRdb rebuilt clones from the public reads, retaining in-frame beta chains. Rows with one shared CDR3 protein collapse into an entry with the most common genes and DNA. These V and J calls originate from TCRdb's pipeline instead of the authors' own analysis. The sample records 850,000 to 950,000 distinct CDR3 sequences, more than 25% of which are singletons. Around 15% of the sample belongs to the ten largest clones.

Findings and caveats that apply to the study as a whole: The long-lived group showed more naive CD4+ T cells, fewer expanded clones and increased TCR diversity than the aged group, suggesting age selection. As age increased, observed TCR beta diversity per million T cells dropped in a roughly linear way, and a significant reduction was already evident by age 40. The CMV infection status of donors was not known, potentially confounding age-related changes in expanded clonotypes. Observed TCR beta diversity correlated strongly with the percentage of naive T cells measured by flow cytometry. Bulk unsorted PBMC profiling prevented conclusive comparison of naive and antigen-experienced compartments. Total diversity estimates from one million sequenced T cells were considered lower bounds and underestimates.

This clonotype was seen repeatedly, ten times or more. Its antigen is unknown. Base qualities are not recorded, but no much larger clone differs from it by a single base. Its CDR3 holds 17 amino acids, cysteine through phenylalanine. CDR3 DNA only is kept here, 51 bases in frame from base 1. V and J are truncated by 7 bases and 2 bases respectively, leaving an intervening sequence of 23 bases. Donors were a few dozen systemically healthy Caucasian individuals from Russia aged roughly 6 to 90 years. About 9.1 milliliters of peripheral blood were collected from each donor into EDTA-treated Vacutainer tubes. Ficoll-Paque density-gradient centrifugation was used to isolate PBMCs, with at least 6.5 million per sample. Total RNA was extracted from PBMCs with Trizol reagent, with at least 6 micrograms obtained per sample. The percentages of naive CD45RAhigh/CD27high T cells were determined by flow cytometry on a PBMC aliquot from every donor.

Material for sequencing was blood. The receptor was derived from a woman older than 75 in good health. The receptor chain draws on TRBV12-3 or TRBV12-4 and TRBJ2-5; the D gene assignment is ambiguous. The CDR3 in this case is CASTQQSFLGLQETQYF. The DNA sequence is as follows: TGTGCCAGCACCCAACAGTCCTTTTTAGGGCTACAAGAGACCCAGTACTTC.